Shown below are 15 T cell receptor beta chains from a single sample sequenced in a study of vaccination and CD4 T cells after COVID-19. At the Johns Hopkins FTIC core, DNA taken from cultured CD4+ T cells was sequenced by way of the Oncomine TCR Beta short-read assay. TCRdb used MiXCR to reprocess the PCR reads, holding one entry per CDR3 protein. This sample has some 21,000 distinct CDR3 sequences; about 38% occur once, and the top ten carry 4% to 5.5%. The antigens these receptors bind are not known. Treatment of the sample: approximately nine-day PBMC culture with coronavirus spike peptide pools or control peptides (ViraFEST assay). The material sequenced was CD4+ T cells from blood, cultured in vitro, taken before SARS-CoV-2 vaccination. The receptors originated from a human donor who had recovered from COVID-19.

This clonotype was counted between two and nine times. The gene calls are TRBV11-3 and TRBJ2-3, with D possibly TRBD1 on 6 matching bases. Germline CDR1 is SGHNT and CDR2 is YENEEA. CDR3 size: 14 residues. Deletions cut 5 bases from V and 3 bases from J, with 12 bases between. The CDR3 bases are TGTGCCAGCAGCCAAAGGACAGTGACAGATACGCAGTATTTT. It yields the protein CASSQRTVTDTQYF.

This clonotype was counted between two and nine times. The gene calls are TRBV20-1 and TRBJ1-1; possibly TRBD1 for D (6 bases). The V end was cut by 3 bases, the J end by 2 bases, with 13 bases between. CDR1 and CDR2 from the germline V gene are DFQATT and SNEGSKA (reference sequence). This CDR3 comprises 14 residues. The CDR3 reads CSASGTLLNTEAFF. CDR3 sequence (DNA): TGCAGTGCTAGTGGGACACTCCTCAACACTGAAGCTTTCTTT.

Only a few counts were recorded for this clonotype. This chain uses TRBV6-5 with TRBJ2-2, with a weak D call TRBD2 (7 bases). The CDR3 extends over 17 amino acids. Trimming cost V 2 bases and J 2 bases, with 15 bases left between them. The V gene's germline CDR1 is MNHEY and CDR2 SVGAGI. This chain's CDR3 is CASSYIRGAQNTGELFF. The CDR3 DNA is TGTGCCAGCAGTTACATTCGGGGGGCCCAAAACACCGGGGAGCTGTTTTTT.

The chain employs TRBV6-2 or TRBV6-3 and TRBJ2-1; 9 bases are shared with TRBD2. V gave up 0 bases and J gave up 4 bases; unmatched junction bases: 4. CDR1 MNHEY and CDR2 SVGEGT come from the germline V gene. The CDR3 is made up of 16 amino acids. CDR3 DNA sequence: TGTGCCAGCAGTTACTCCGGAGCGGGGGGATACAATGAGCAGTTCTTC. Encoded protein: CASSYSGAGGYNEQFF.

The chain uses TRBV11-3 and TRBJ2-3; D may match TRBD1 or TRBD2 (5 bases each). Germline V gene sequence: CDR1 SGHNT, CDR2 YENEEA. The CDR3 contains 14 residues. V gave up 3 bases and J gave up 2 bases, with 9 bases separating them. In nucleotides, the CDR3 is TGTGCCAGCAGCTTCGGGACGGTCACAGATACGCAGTATTTT. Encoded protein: CASSFGTVTDTQYF.

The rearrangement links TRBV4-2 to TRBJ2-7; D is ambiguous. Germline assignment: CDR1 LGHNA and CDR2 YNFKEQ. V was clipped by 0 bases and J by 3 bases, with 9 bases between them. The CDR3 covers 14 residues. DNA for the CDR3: TGTGCCAGCAGCCAAGAACAGACCTTCTACGAGCAGTACTTC. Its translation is CASSQEQTFYEQYF.

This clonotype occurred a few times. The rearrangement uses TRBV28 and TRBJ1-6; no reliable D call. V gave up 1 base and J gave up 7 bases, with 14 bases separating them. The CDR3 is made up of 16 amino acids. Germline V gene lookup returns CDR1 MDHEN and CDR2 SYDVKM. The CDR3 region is CASSLFRRWRNSPLHF. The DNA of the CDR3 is TGTGCCAGCAGTTTATTTCGTCGCTGGCGAAATTCACCCCTCCACTTT.

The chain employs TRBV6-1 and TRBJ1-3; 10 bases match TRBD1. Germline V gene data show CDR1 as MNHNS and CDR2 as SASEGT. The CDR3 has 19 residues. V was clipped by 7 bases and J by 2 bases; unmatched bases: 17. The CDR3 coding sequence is TGTGCCAGCAAACGGACCCCCAAACTCGACAGGGGGCCTGGAAACACCATATATTTT. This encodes CASKRTPKLDRGPGNTIYF.

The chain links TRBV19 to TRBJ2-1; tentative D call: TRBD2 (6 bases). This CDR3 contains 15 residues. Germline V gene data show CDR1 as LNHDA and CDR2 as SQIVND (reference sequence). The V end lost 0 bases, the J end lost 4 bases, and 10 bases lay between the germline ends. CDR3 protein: CASSIDPGVYNEQFF. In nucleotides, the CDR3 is TGTGCCAGTAGTATAGACCCGGGGGTGTACAATGAGCAGTTCTTC.

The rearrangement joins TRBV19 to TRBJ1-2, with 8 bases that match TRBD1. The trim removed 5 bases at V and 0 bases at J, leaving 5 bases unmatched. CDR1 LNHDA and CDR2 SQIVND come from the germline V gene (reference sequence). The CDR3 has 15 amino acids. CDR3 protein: CASSLRTGTNYGYTF. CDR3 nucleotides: TGTGCCAGTAGTCTTCGGACAGGGACTAACTATGGCTACACCTTC. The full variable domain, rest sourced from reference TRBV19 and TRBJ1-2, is DGGITQSPKYLFRKEGQNVTLSCEQNLNHDAMYWYRQDPGQGLRLIYYSQIVNDFQKGDIAEGYSVSREKKESFPLTVTSAQKNPTAFYLCASSLRTGTNYGYTFGSGTRLTVV.

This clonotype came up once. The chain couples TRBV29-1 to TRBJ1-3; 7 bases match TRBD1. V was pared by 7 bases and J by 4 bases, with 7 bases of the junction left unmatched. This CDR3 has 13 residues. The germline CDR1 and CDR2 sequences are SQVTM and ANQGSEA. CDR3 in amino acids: CSATTGWGNTIYF. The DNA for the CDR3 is TGCAGCGCCACGACAGGGTGGGGAAACACCATATATTTT.

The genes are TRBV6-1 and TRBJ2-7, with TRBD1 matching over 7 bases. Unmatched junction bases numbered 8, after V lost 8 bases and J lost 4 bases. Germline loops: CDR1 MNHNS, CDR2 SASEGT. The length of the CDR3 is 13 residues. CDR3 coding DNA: TGTGCCAGCGGACTCGGGACAGTTTACGAGCAGTACTTC. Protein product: CASGLGTVYEQYF.

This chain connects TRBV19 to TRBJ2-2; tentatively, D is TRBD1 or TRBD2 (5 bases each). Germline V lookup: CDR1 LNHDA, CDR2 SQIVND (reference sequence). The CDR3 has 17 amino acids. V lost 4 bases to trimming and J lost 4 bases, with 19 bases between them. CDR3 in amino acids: CASSTRSYPGPTGELFF. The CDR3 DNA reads TGTGCCAGTAGTACGCGTTCCTATCCGGGGCCCACCGGGGAGCTGTTTTTT.

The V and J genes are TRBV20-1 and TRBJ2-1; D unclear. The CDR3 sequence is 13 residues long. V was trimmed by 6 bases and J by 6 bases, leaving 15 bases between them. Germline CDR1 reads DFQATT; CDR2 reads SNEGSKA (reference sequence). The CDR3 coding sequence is TGCAGTGCCTTAATAGTGGAGTCCAATGAGCAGTTCTTC. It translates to CSALIVESNEQFF.

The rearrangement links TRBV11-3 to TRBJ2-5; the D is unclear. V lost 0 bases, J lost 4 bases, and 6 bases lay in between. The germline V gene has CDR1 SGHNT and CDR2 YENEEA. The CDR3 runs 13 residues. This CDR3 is CASSLDLRETQYF. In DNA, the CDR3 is TGTGCCAGCAGCTTAGATCTTAGAGAGACCCAGTACTTC.